Shown below are 18 T cell receptor beta chains from a single sample sequenced in a study of T cells in Graves' hyperthyroidism and ophthalmopathy (dated by TCRdb to the late 2010s). The library was made by multiplex PCR. The sequencer was an Illumina HiSeq 2000. Amplification of TCR beta CDR3 regions was carried out from RNA transcripts. The TCR CDR3 was subjected to a first round of RT-PCR using the HTBI primer set and the Qiagen OneStep RT-PCR kit. TCRdb handled the public reads itself, with Q25 trimming in fastp and clone calling in MiXCR, and kept productive beta chains. Entries are consolidated by CDR3 protein sequence, retaining the most common genes and DNA. Across this sample there are over 700,000 distinct CDR3 sequences, with 38% seen only once. Over 8% of the sample comes from the top ten. Source material: blood. The receptors here all came from a man between 18 and 35 years old with Graves' hyperthyroidism.

The V gene is TRBV5-1, the J gene TRBJ2-7, with D possibly being TRBD2 (6 bases). The CDR3 is made up of 14 amino acids. Germline CDR1 SGHRS, CDR2 YFSETQ. Trimming pared 4 bases from V and 4 bases from J, leaving 15 bases between. In nucleotides, the CDR3 is TGCGCCAGCAGCCCAACGGGGGTCCAATACGAGCAGTACTTC. Encoded protein: CASSPTGVQYEQYF.

This chain connects TRBV9 to TRBJ2-2, with 9 bases matching TRBD2. V was clipped by 1 base and J by 6 bases; unmatched bases: 10. The CDR3 loop spans 17 amino acids. Germline V gene lookup returns CDR1 SGDLS and CDR2 YYNGEE. In nucleotides, the CDR3 is TGTGCCAGCAGCGTACAATGGGCTAGCGGGATTCCCGGGGAGCTGTTTTTT. Translation: CASSVQWASGIPGELFF.

This clonotype was seen a handful of times. This chain uses TRBV2 with TRBJ1-2; weak D call: TRBD1 (6 bases). V was clipped by 3 bases and J by 0 bases, with 14 bases between them. The CDR3 runs 16 residues. Germline values: CDR1 SNHLY, CDR2 FYNNEI. The chain's CDR3 is CASSEGGQIANYGYTF. The CDR3 DNA reads TGTGCCAGCAGTGAGGGGGGGCAGATAGCTAACTATGGCTACACCTTC.

This clonotype showed up just a few times. The chain joins TRBV12-3 or TRBV12-4 to TRBJ1-2; 7 bases match TRBD1. The junction had 4 bases not matched to a gene; V was cut back by 1 base and J by 8 bases. This CDR3 region has 13 residues. The CDR3 reads CASSLGPGQGYTF. Written as DNA, the CDR3 is TGTGCCAGCAGTTTAGGACCGGGACAGGGCTACACCTTC.

About this clonotype: The junction departs from germline at one end; a sequencing error may be responsible. V and J are TRBV29-1 and TRBJ2-7, with 8 bases identical to TRBD1. Germline V gene data show CDR1 as SQVTM and CDR2 as ANQGSEA. This CDR3 has 14 amino acids. CDR3 in DNA: TGTGCCTGGAGTCCGACAGGGGACCTCTACGAGCAGTACTTC. Translating it yields CAWSPTGDLYEQYF.

The gene calls are TRBV12-3 or TRBV12-4 and TRBJ2-7; no definite D call. Between the trimmed V and J ends, which lost 0 bases and 5 bases, there was a span of 2 bases. This CDR3 has 11 amino acids. The CDR3 nucleotides read TGTGCCAGCAGTTTAGCGCACGAGCAGTACTTC. It translates to CASSLAHEQYF.

The rearrangement uses TRBV2 and TRBJ1-1; TRBD1 aligns across 9 bases. Per the germline V gene, CDR1 is SNHLY and CDR2 is FYNNEI. There are 12 residues in the CDR3. J was trimmed by 10 bases and V by 7 bases; bases with no gene match: 7. The CDR3 DNA follows: TGTGCCAGCACCCGGGACAGGGTTAGAGCTTTCTTT. Its translation is CASTRDRVRAFF.

On this clonotype itself: Sequence at one end of the junction differs from germline and may be a read error. This chain connects TRBV10-3 to TRBJ2-5; TRBD2 agrees at 13 bases. The CDR3 loop spans 16 amino acids. Looked up from germline, CDR1 is ENHRY and CDR2 is SYGVKD. The CDR3 region is CASSYGTSGELETQYF. CDR3 nucleotides: TGTGCCAGCAGTTACGGGACTAGCGGGGAGTTAGAGACCCAGTACTTC.

This rearrangement joins TRBV19 to TRBJ2-7; a weak D match, TRBD1 (6 bases). Germline V gives CDR1 LNHDA, CDR2 SQIVND (reference sequence). Trimming left V 5 bases short and J 6 bases short, with 11 bases between. The CDR3 sequence is 12 residues long. CDR3 loop: CASSWTVGEQYF. The CDR3 region has the DNA TGTGCCAGTAGTTGGACAGTCGGCGAGCAGTACTTC.

Points on this clonotype: A much more abundant neighbour one base away suggests this may be a read error. This chain links TRBV6-1 with TRBJ1-5; weak D call: TRBD1 (6 bases). Per the germline V gene, CDR1 is MNHNS and CDR2 is SASEGT. The CDR3 spans 14 residues. Trimming pared 6 bases from V and 5 bases from J, leaving 14 bases between. CDR3 region: CASRRTEVDQPQHF. Written as DNA, the CDR3 is TGTGCCAGCAGACGGACAGAGGTAGATCAGCCCCAGCATTTT.

This clonotype was seen a few times. The chain couples TRBV5-1 to TRBJ2-7; 7 positions match TRBD1. V lost 0 bases and J lost 2; bases outside the gene matches: 5. The CDR3 has 15 amino acids. In germline, CDR1 is SGHRS, CDR2 YFSETQ. The chain's CDR3 is CASSLAGDSTYEQYF. CDR3 coding DNA: TGCGCCAGCAGCTTGGCCGGGGACAGTACCTACGAGCAGTACTTC.

The chain couples TRBV7-9 to TRBJ2-7; TRBD2 matches at 11 bases. The CDR3 runs 16 residues. The germline CDR1 and CDR2 sequences are SEHNR and FQNEAQ (reference sequence). The junction had 9 bases not matched to a gene; V was cut back by 5 bases and J by 3 bases. The CDR3: CASSVPGLADHYEQYF. CDR3 coding DNA: TGTGCCAGCAGCGTACCGGGACTAGCGGACCACTACGAGCAGTACTTC. Variable domain in full (rest from reference TRBV7-9 and TRBJ2-7): DTGVSQNPRHKITKRGQNVTFRCDPISEHNRLYWYRQTLGQGPEFLTYFQNEAQLEKSRLLSDRFSAERPKGSFSTLEIQRTEQGDSAMYLCASSVPGLADHYEQYFGPGTRLTVT.

This clonotype appeared a few times. This chain links TRBV2 with TRBJ1-2, with D perhaps TRBD1 (6 bases). CDR1 is SNHLY, CDR2 FYNNEI, per germline. V was clipped by 11 bases and J by 4 bases, with 17 bases between them. The CDR3 length is 13 residues. As DNA, the CDR3 is TGTGCCGGGGGGTCGGGGGCCCCCTATGGCTACACCTTC. This gives the protein CAGGSGAPYGYTF.

This clonotype was counted at least ten times. The V gene is TRBV25-1, the J gene TRBJ1-3, with D unresolved. The CDR3 is 12 residues long. The germline V gene encodes CDR1 MGHDK and CDR2 SYGVNS. Trimming stripped 6 bases from V and 5 bases from J, with 8 bases between. DNA of the CDR3: TGTGCCAGCAGAGGCATTAGAAACACCATATATTTT. This encodes CASRGIRNTIYF.

The chain combines TRBV6-1 with TRBJ2-7; the D gene could be TRBD1 or TRBD2 (5 bases each). The CDR3 loop spans 15 amino acids. Germline CDR1 MNHNS, CDR2 SASEGT. Trimming removed 0 bases from V and 3 bases from J, with 12 bases in between. This CDR3 reads CASSEARGTIYEQYF. CDR3 sequence (DNA): TGTGCCAGCAGTGAAGCGCGAGGGACGATCTACGAGCAGTACTTC.

This rearrangement joins TRBV19 to TRBJ2-5, with 8 bases identical to TRBD2. CDR3 length: 16 residues. The V segment lost 5 bases and the J segment 4 bases; nucleotides outside the gene matches: 12. Germline V gives CDR1 LNHDA, CDR2 SQIVND (reference sequence). CDR3 in amino acids: CASSHITAGEGETQYF. The CDR3 DNA follows: TGTGCCAGTAGTCACATCACAGCGGGAGAGGGAGAGACCCAGTACTTC.

Concerning this clonotype: A much larger clone lies one base from this, so it may be a read error. No conserved phenylalanine or tryptophan is present at the end of the CDR3, so a read error is the likely explanation. The chain combines TRBV7-9 with TRBJ1-5; no clear D. The CDR3 totals 14 residues. Trimming stripped 8 bases from V and 1 base from J, with 12 bases between. Germline V gives CDR1 SEHNR, CDR2 FQNEAQ (reference sequence). The CDR3 sequence: CASARVGSNQPQHL. The DNA of the CDR3 is TGTGCCAGCGCCCGGGTGGGGAGCAATCAGCCCCAGCATCTT.

The chain links TRBV9 to TRBJ2-2, with D uncertain. The CDR3 loop spans 13 amino acids. V lost 1 base and J lost 6, with 7 bases in between. Germline CDR1 and CDR2: SGDLS and YYNGEE. The CDR3 sequence: CASSVRISGELFF. The DNA of the CDR3 is TGTGCCAGCAGCGTACGGATTTCCGGGGAGCTGTTTTTT.